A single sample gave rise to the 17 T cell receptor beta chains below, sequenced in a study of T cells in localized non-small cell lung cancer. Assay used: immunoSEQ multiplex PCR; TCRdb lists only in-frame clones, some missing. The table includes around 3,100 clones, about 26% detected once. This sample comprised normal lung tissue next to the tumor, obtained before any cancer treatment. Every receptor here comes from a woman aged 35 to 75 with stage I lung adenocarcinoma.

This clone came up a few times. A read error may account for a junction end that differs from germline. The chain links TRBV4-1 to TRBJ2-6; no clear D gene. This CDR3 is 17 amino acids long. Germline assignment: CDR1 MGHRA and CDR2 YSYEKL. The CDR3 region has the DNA TGCACCAGCAGTCCATTGCGTTTGTGCACAAGGGCCAACGTCCTGACTTTC. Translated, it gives CTSSPLRLCTRANVLTF.

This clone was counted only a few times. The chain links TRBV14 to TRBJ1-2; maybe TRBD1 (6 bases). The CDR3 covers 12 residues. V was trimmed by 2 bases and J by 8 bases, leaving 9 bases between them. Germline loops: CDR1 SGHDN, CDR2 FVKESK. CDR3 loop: CASSQYREGYTF. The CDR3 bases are TGTGCCAGCAGCCAATACAGGGAAGGCTACACCTTC.

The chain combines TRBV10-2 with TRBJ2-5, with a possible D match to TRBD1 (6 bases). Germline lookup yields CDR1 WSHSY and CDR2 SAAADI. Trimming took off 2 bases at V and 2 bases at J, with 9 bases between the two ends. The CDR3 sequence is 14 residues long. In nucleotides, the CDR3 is TGCGCCAGCAGTGAGGCAGGGGCACAAGAGACCCAGTACTTC. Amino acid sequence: CASSEAGAQETQYF.

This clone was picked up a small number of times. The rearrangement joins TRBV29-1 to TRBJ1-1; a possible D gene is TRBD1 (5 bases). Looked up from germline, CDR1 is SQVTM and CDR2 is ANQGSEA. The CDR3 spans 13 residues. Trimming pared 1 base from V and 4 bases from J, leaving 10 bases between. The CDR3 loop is CSVEVLGTTEAFF. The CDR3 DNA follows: TGCAGCGTTGAAGTATTGGGGACCACTGAAGCTTTCTTT. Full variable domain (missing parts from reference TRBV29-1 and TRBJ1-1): SAVISQKPSRDICQRGTSLTIQCQVDSQVTMMFWYRQQPGQSLTLIATANQGSEATYESGFVIDKFPISRPNLTFSTLTVSNMSPEDSSIYLCSVEVLGTTEAFFGQGTRLTVV.

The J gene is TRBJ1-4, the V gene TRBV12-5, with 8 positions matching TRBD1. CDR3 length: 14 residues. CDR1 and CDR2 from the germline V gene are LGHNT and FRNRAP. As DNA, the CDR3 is TGTGCCAGCGGTGGGACAGGTCGAAATGAAAAACTGTTTTTT. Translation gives CASGGTGRNEKLFF.

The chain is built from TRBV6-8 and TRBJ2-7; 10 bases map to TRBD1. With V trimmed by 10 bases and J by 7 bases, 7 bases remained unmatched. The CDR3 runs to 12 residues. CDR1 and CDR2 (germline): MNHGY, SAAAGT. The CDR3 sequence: CAIRDRGLEQYF. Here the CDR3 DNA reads TGTGCCATACGGGACAGGGGACTGGAGCAGTACTTC.

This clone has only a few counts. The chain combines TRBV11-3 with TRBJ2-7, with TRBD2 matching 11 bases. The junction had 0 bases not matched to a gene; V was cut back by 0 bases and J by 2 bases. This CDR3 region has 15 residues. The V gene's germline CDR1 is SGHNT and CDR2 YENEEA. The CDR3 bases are TGTGCCAGCAGCTTAGAACTAGCGGGGGCCTACGAGCAGTACTTC. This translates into CASSLELAGAYEQYF.

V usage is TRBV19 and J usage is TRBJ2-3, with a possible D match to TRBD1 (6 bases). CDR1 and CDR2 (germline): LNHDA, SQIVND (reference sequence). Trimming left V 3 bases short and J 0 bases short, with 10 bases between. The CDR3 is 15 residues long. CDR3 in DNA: TGTGCCAGTAGTATCTCCGGACAGAGCACAGATACGCAGTATTTT. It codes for CASSISGQSTDTQYF.

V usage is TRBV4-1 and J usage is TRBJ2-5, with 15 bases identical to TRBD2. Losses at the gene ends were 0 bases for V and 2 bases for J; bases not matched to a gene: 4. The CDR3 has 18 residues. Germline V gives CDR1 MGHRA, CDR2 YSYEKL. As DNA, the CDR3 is TGCGCCAGCAGCCAAGACCTGGGACTAGCGGGAGGACAAGAGACCCAGTACTTC. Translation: CASSQDLGLAGGQETQYF.

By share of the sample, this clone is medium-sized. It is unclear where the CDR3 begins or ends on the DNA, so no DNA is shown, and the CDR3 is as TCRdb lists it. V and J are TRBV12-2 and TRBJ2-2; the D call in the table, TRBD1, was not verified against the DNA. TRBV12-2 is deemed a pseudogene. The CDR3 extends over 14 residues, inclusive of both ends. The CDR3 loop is CASRFGGGTGELFF.

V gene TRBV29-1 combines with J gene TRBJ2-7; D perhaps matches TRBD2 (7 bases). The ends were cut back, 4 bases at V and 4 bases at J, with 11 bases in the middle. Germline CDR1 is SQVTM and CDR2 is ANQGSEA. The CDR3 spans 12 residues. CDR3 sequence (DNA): TGCAGCGTTGTGAAGGGGGGGTACGAGCAGTACTTC. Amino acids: CSVVKGGYEQYF.

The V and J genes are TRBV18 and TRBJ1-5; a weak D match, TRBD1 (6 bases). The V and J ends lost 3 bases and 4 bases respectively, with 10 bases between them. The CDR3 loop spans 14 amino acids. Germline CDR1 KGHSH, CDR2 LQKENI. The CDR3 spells CASSPGQINQPQHF. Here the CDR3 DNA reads TGTGCCAGCTCACCCGGACAGATTAATCAGCCCCAGCATTTT.

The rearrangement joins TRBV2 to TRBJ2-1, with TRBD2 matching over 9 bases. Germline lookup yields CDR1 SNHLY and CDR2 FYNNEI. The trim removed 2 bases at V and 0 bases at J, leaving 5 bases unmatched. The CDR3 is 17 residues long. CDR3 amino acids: CASSERRSGSSYNEQFF. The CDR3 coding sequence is TGTGCCAGCAGTGAACGCCGTAGCGGGAGCTCCTACAATGAGCAGTTCTTC.

The CDR3 DNA reads TGTGCTAGTGGCCCGGGACAGGGGGCGCAAGAGCAGTACTTC. Its protein is CASGPGQGAQEQYF. V usage is TRBV12-5 and J usage is TRBJ2-7; 12 positions match TRBD1. CDR1 and CDR2 (germline): LGHNT, FRNRAP. The V gene end was trimmed by 6 bases and the J gene end by 7 bases; junction bases not matched to a gene: 7. The CDR3 length is 14 residues.

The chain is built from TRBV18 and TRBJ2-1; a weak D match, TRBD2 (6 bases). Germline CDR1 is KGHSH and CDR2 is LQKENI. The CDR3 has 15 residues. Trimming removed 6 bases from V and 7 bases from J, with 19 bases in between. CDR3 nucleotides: TGTGCCAGCTCGACGGGACTCCGCCCCCGGAATGAGCAGTTCTTC. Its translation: CASSTGLRPRNEQFF.

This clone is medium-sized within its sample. CDR3 DNA: TGTGCCAGCAGCTTAACCGGACAGTATAATTCACCCCTCCACTTT. Translating it yields CASSLTGQYNSPLHF. This chain links TRBV11-3 with TRBJ1-6; the D gene is possibly TRBD1 (6 bases). The CDR3 totals 15 residues. Germline V CDR1 and CDR2: SGHNT, YENEEA. Between the trimmed V and J ends, which lost 2 bases and 4 bases, there was a span of 9 bases.

The CDR3 loop is CATQLAGVYNEQFF. For the CDR3, the DNA is TGTGCCACCCAACTAGCGGGGGTATACAATGAGCAGTTCTTC. V usage is TRBV12-2 and J usage is TRBJ2-1; the D call TRBD2 from the table was never checked on the DNA. TRBV12-2 is shown as a pseudogene. The CDR3 extends over 14 amino acids.